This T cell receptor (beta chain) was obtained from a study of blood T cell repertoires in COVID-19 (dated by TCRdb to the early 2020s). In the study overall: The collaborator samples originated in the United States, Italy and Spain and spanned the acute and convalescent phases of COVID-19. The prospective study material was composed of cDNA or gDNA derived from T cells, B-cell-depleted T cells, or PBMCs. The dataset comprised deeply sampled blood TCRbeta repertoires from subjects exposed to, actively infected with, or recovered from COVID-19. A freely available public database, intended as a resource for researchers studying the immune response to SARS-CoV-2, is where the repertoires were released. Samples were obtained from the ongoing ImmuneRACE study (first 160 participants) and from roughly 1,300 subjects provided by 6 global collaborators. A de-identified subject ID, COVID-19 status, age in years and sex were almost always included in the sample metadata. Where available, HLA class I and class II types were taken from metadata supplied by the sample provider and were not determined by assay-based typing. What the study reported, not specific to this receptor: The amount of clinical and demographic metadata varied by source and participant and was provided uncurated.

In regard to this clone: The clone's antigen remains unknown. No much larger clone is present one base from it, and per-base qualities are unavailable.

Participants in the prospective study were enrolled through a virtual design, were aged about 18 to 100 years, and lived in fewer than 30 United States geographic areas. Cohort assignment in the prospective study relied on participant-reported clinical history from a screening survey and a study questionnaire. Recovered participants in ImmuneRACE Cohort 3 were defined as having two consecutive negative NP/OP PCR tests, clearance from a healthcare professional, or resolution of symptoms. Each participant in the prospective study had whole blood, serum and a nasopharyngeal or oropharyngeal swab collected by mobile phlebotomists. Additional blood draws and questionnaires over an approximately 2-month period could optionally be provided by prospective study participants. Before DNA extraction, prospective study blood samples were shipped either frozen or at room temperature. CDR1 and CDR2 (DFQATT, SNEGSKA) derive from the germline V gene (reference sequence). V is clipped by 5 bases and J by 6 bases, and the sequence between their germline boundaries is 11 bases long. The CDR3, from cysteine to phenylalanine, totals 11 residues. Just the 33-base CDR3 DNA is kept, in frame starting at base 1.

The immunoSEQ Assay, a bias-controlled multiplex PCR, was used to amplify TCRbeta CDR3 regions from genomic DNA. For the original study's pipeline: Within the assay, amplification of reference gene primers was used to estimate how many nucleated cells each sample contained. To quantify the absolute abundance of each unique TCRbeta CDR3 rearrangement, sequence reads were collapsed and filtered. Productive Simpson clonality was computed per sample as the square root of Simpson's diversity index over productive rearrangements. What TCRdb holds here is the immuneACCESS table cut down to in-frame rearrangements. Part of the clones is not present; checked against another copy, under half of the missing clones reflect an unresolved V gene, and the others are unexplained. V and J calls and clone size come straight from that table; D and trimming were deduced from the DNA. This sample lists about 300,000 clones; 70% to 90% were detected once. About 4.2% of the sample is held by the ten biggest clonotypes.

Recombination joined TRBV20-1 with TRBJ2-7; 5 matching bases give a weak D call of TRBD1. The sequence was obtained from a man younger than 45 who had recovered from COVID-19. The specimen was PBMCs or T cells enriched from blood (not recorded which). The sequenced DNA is TGCAGTGCTCCAGACAGAACCGAGCAGTACTTC. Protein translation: CSAPDRTEQYF.